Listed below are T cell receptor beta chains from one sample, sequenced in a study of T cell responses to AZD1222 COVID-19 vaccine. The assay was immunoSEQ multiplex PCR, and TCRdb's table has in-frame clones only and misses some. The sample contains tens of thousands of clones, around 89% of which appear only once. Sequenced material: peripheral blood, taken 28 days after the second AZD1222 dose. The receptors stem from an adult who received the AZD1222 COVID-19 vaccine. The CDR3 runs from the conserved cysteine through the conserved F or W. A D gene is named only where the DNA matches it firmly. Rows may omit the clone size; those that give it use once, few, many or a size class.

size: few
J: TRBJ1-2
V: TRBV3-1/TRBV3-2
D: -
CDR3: CASSEDRGRGYTF
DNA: TGTGCCAGCAGCGAAGACCGGGGCCGGGGCTACACCTTC

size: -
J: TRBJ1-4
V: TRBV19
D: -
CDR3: CASSDRLEKLFF
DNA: TGTGCCAGTAGTGACAGGCTCGAAAAACTGTTTTTT

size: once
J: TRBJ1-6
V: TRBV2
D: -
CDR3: CASSEGPRGAPLHF
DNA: TGTGCCAGCAGTGAAGGGCCCCGAGGGGCACCCCTCCACTTT

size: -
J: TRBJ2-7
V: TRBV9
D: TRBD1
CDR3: CASSVGPPSGTATYEQYF
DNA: TGTGCCAGCAGCGTAGGGCCCCCTTCCGGGACAGCTACCTACGAGCAGTACTTC

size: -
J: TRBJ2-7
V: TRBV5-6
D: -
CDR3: CASSLWGNSYEQYF
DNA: TGTGCCAGCAGCTTGTGGGGGAACTCCTACGAGCAGTACTTC

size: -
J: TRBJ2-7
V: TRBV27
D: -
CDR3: CASSPRAISSYEQYF
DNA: TGTGCCAGCAGCCCCAGGGCCATATCCTCCTACGAGCAGTACTTC

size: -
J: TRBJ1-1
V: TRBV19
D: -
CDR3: CATLLGGGNTEAFF
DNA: TGTGCCACATTATTGGGCGGGGGCAACACTGAAGCTTTCTTT

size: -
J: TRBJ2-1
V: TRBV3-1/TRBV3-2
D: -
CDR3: CASSQANEQFF
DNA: TGTGCCAGCAGCCAAGCAAATGAGCAGTTCTTC

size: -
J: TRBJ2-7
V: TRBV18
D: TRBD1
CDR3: CASSLRPGGEGTYEQYF
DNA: TGTGCCAGCTCACTCAGACCAGGGGGCGAGGGAACCTACGAGCAGTACTTC

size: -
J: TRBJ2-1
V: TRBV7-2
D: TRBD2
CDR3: CASRPLAGGLNEQFF
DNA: TGTGCCAGCAGACCTCTCGCGGGAGGCCTCAATGAGCAGTTCTTC

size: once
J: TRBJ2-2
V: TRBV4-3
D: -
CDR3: CASSQDHSTGELFF
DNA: TGCGCCAGCAGCCAAGATCATAGCACCGGGGAGCTGTTTTTT

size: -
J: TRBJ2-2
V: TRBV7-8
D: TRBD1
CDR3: CASNTRRDRGTGELFF
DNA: TGTGCCAGCAATACGCGCCGGGACAGGGGTACCGGGGAGCTGTTTTTT

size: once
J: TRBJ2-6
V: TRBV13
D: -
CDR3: CASSLGFSIVGANVLTF
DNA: TGTGCCAGCAGCTTAGGGTTTAGTATTGTTGGGGCCAACGTCCTGACTTTC

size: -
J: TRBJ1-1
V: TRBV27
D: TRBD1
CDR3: CASSSHIPLTTGENTEAFF
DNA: TGTGCCAGCAGTTCCCATATACCCCTCACGACAGGGGAAAACACTGAAGCTTTCTTT

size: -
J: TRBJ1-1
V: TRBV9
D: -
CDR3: CASSVAGGLTEAFF
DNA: TGTGCCAGCAGCGTAGCGGGGGGTCTTACTGAAGCTTTCTTT

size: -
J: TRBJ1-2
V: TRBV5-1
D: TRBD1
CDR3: CASSFTGENYGYTF
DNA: TGCGCCAGCAGCTTTACAGGGGAAAACTATGGCTACACCTTC

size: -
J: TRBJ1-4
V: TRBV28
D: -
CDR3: CASSSGVEKLFF
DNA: TGTGCCAGCAGTTCAGGGGTAGAAAAACTGTTTTTT

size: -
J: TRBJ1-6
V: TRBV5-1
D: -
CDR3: CASSSGLGDSPLHF
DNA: TGCGCCAGCAGCTCCGGACTGGGGGATTCACCCCTCCACTTT

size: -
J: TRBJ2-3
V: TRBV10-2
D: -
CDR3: CASRGARLRGVFTDTQYF
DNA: TGCGCCAGCAGAGGGGCCAGGCTGAGGGGTGTCTTCACAGATACGCAGTATTTT

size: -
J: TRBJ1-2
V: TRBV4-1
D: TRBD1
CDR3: CASSLHRDRDYGYTF
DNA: TGCGCCAGCAGCCTCCACCGGGACAGAGACTATGGCTACACCTTC

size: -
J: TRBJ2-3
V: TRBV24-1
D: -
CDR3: CATSDPSEEGGPSTDTQYF
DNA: TGTGCCACCAGTGACCCGTCCGAGGAGGGGGGTCCTAGCACAGATACGCAGTATTTT

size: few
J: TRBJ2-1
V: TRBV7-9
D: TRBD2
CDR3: CASSLQASGNYEQFF
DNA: TGTGCCAGCAGCTTACAGGCTAGCGGGAACTATGAGCAGTTCTTC

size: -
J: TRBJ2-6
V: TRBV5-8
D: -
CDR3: CASSAWTSGANVLTF
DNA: TGTGCCAGCAGCGCGTGGACCTCTGGGGCCAACGTCCTGACTTTC

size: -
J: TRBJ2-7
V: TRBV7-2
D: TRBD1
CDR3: CASGPQDRGYEQYF
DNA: TGTGCCAGCGGGCCCCAGGACAGGGGGTACGAGCAGTACTTC

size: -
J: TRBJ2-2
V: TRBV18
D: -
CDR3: CASSPPSDNTGELFF
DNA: TGTGCCAGCTCACCACCGTCTGATAACACCGGGGAGCTGTTTTTT

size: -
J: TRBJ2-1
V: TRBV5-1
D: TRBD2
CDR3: CASRTPGTSGGASSYNEQFF
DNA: TGCGCCAGCAGGACACCGGGGACTAGCGGGGGGGCGAGCTCCTACAATGAGCAGTTCTTC

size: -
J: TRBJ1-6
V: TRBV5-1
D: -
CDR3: CASSLVVGSPLHF
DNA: TGCGCCAGCAGCTTAGTCGTGGGGTCACCCCTCCACTTT

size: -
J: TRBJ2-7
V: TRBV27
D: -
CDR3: CASSKPGKGGTSYEQYF
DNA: TGTGCCAGCAGCAAGCCAGGGAAAGGGGGGACCTCCTACGAGCAGTACTTC

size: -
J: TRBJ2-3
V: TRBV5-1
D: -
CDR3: CASSGYVDTQYF
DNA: TGCGCCAGCAGCGGGTATGTAGATACGCAGTATTTT

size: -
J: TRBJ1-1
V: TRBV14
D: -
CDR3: CASRRGGNTEAFF
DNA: TGTGCCAGCAGGAGGGGGGGGAACACTGAAGCTTTCTTT

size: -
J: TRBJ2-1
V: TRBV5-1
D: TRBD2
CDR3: CASQGASGTYNEQFF
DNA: TGCGCCAGCCAAGGGGCTAGCGGGACCTACAATGAGCAGTTCTTC

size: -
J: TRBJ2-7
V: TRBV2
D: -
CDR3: CASSQGQDYEQYF
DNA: TGTGCCAGCAGTCAGGGGCAGGACTACGAGCAGTACTTC

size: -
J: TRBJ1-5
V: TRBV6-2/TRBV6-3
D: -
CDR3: CASSKFGDQQPQHF
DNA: TGTGCCAGCAGTAAATTCGGGGATCAGCAGCCCCAGCATTTT

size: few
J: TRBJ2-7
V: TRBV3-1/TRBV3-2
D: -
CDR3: CASSRDGPYEQYF
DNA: TGTGCCAGCAGCCGGGACGGTCCCTACGAGCAGTACTTC

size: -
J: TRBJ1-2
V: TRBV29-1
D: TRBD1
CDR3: CSVGPSGQPPANYGYTF
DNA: TGCAGCGTTGGCCCGTCGGGACAGCCCCCTGCTAACTATGGCTACACCTTC

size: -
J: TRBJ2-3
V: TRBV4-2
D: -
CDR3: CASSPRLSGDTQYF
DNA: TGTGCCAGCAGTCCGCGGTTGAGCGGAGATACGCAGTATTTT

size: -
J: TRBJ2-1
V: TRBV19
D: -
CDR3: CASKPGLQQRYTYNEQFF
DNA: TGTGCCAGTAAACCGGGACTTCAACAACGCTACACCTACAATGAGCAGTTCTTC

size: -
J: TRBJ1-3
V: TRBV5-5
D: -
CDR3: CASSLGPGDQVENTIYF
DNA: TGTGCCAGCAGCTTGGGTCCGGGGGATCAAGTAGAAAACACCATATATTTT

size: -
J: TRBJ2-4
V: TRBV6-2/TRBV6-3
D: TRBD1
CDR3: CASSYSATGAKNIQYF
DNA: TGTGCCAGCAGTTACTCCGCGACAGGGGCCAAAAACATTCAGTACTTC

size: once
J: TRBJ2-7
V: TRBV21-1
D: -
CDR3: CATWWTQSSYEQYF
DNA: TGTGCCACCTGGTGGACACAGAGCTCCTACGAGCAGTACTTC

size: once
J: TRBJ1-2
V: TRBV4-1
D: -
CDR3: CASSQERGNYGYTF
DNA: TGCGCCAGCAGCCAAGAGAGAGGGAACTATGGCTACACCTTC

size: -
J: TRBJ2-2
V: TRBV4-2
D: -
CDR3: CASSHRSDTGELFF
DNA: TGTGCCAGCAGCCACCGCTCGGACACCGGGGAGCTGTTTTTT